This entry is about one TCR beta chain. No antigen is known for it. V was cut by 3 bases and J by 1 base, with 15 bases left in between. Looked up from germline, CDR1 is SGHVS and CDR2 is FQNEAQ. The CDR3 spans 17 residues. The data belong to a study of shared clonotypes between healthy human individuals. Study information: Samples came from two female and a few male donors aged 18 to 49. General observations from the study: Despite large depth, sorted-subset datasets appeared incompletely sequenced.

Assay execution proceeded at the deep level. TCRdb keeps only in-frame clones here, not all; method: immunoSEQ multiplex PCR. The top ten clones hold 1.7% of a sample with roughly 2.1 million clones, 85% to 95% of them seen once. Positively selected for CCR7, the CD45RO-negative cells used as naive CD8 cells excluded terminally differentiated effector memory CD45RA+ cells. The clonotype originates from a man between 18 and 29 years old in good health. Some clones in this sample may be carry-over from other donors' samples. Source material: naive CD8+ T cells from PBMCs. The gene calls are TRBV7-8 and TRBJ1-4; the D gene is possibly TRBD1 (5 bases). The CDR3 nucleotides read TGTGCCAGCAGCTTCGGGGGTAGGATCCTAACTAATGAAAAACTGTTTTTT. It yields the protein CASSFGGRILTNEKLFF.